The clone carrying this TCR beta chain has a count of ten or more. The antigen is undetermined. These data are taken from a study of CD8+CD57+ T cells in acquired aplastic anemia. Study overall: DNA from sorted CD4+ and CD8+ cells averaged 3.2 ug. Study findings and constraints: Around 29 CD8+ CDR3 sequences were shared between patients and controls.

The CDR3 has 15 residues. Germline CDR1 and CDR2: ENHRY and SYGVKD. V shed 8 bases and J 6 bases; nucleotides not matched to a gene: 11. All sequencing subjects had displayed CD8+CD57+ cell expansion on flow cytometry. Each patient had severe acquired aplastic anemia. Patient blood was sampled before any therapy had been received. Both TCR beta VDJ combination and CDR3 sequence profiling were carried out. Genomic DNA was the template for this profiling. From the reads, TCRdb called clonotypes with MiXCR, one entry per CDR3 protein. The data hold more than 150,000 distinct CDR3 sequences, with about 44% observed a single time.

V and J are TRBV10-3 and TRBJ2-1; the match to TRBD1 covers 9 bases. The material sequenced was sorted CD4+, CD8+, or CD8+CD57+ T cells (not recorded which) from PBMCs. This clonotype was obtained from a human donor with aplastic anemia. CDR3 coding DNA: TGTGCCATCGGCTCCGGGACAGGGACCCCCAATGAGCAGTTCTTC. Protein product: CAIGSGTGTPNEQFF.